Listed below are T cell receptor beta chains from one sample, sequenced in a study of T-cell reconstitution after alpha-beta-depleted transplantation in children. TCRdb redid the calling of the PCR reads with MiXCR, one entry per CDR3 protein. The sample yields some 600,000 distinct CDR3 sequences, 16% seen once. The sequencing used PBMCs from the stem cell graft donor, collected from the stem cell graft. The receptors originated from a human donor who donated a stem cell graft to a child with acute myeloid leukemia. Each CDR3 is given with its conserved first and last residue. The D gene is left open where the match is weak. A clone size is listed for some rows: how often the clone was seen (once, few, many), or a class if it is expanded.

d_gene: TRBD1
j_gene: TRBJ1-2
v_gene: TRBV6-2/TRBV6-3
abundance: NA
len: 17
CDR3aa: CASSSFLGTGYAYGYTF
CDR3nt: TGTGCCAGCAGTTCATTTCTCGGGACAGGCTATGCATATGGCTACACCTTC

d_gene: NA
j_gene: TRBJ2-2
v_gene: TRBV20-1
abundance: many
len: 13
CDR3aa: CSVLGEVIGELFF
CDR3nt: TGCAGTGTCTTAGGGGAGGTCATCGGGGAGCTGTTTTTT

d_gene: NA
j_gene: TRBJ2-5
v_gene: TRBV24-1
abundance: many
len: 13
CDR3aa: CATSVGSQETQYF
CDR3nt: TGTGCCACCAGTGTAGGATCCCAAGAGACCCAGTACTTC

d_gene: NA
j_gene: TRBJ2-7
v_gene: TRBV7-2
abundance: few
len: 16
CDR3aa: CASSLGADSSAREQYF
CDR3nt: TGTGCCAGCAGCTTGGGCGCCGACAGTTCAGCGAGGGAGCAGTACTTC

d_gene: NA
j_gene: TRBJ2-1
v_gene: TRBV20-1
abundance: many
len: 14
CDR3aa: CSASSSRSYNEQFF
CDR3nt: TGCAGTGCTAGTTCTAGTCGCTCCTACAATGAGCAGTTCTTC

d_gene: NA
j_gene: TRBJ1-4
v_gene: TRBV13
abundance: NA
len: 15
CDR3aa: CASSLGGRLSEKLFF
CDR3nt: TGTGCCAGCAGCTTAGGGGGAAGATTGAGTGAAAAACTGTTTTTT

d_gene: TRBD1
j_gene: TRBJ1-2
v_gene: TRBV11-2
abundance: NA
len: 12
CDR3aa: CASDRVTYGYTF
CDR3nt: TGTGCCAGCGACAGGGTTACTTATGGCTACACCTTC

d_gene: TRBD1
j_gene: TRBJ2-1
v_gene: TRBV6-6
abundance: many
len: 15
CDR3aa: CASSKTGGASNEQFF
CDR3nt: TGTGCCAGCAGTAAGACAGGGGGGGCGTCCAATGAGCAGTTCTTC

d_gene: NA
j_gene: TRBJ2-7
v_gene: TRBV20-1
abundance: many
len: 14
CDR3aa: CSASAQRVHYEQYF
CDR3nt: TGCAGTGCTAGCGCCCAGCGGGTTCACTACGAGCAGTACTTC

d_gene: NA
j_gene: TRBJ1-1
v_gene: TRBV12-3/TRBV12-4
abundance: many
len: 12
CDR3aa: CASSLEGAEAFF
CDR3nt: TGTGCCAGCAGTTTAGAGGGAGCTGAAGCTTTCTTT

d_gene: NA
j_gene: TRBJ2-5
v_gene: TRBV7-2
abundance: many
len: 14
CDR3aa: CASSSRDIRETQYF
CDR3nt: TGTGCCAGCAGCTCTCGGGACATTCGGGAGACCCAGTACTTC

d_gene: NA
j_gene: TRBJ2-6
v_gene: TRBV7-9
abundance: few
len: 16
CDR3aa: CASSYFGRSGANVLTF
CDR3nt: TGTGCCAGCAGCTATTTTGGTCGCTCTGGGGCCAACGTCCTGACTTTC

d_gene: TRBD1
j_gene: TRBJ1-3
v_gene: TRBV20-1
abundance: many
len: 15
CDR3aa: CSAYRGKSSGNTIYF
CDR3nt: TGCAGTGCGTACAGGGGGAAAAGCTCTGGAAACACCATATATTTT

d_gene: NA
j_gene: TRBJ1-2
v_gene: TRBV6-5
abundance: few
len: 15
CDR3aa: CASSYSEDVPYGYTF
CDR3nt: TGTGCCAGCAGTTATAGTGAAGATGTACCATATGGCTACACCTTC

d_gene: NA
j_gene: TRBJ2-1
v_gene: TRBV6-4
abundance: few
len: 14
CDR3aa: CASSDSAGYNEQFF
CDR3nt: TGTGCCAGCAGTGACTCGGCGGGATACAATGAGCAGTTCTTC

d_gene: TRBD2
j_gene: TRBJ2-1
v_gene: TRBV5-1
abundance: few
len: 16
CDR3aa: CASSLPSGGARDEQFF
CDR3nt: TGCGCCAGCAGCCTACCTAGCGGGGGGGCTAGGGATGAGCAGTTCTTC

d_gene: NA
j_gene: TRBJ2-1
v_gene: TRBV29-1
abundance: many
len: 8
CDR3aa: CSALFAFF
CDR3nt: TGCAGCGCCCTATTTGCGTTCTTC

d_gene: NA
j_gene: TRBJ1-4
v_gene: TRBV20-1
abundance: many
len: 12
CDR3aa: CSAGPNNEKLFF
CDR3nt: TGCAGTGCCGGGCCCAATAATGAAAAACTGTTTTTT

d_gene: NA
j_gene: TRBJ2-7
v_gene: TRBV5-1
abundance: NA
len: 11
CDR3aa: CASSLDSEQYF
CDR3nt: TGCGCCAGCAGCTTGGACTCCGAGCAGTACTTC

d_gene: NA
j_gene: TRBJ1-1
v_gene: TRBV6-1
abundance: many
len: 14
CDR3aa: CASSFGQLNTEAFF
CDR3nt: TGTGCCAGCTCTTTCGGACAGTTGAACACTGAAGCTTTCTTT

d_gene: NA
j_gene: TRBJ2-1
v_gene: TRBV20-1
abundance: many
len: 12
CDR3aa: CSARDDRDEQFF
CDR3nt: TGCAGTGCTAGAGATGATAGGGATGAGCAGTTCTTC

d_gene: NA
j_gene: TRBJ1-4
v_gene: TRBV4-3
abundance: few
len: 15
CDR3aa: CASSQDRRPPEKLFF
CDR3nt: TGCGCCAGCAGCCAAGATCGGCGGCCGCCTGAAAAACTGTTTTTT

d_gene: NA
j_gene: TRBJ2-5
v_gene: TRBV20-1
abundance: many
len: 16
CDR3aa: CSASGGTGTSQETQYF
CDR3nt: TGCAGTGCTAGTGGCGGCACAGGGACCTCTCAAGAGACCCAGTACTTC

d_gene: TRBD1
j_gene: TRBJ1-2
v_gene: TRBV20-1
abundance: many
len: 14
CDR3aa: CSALRDRVDDGYTF
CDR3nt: TGCAGTGCTCTTCGGGACAGGGTTGATGATGGCTACACCTTC

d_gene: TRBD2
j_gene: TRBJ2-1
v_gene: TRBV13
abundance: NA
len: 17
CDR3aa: CASSYLAGGESYNEQFF
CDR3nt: TGTGCCAGCAGCTACCTAGCGGGGGGAGAATCCTACAATGAGCAGTTCTTC

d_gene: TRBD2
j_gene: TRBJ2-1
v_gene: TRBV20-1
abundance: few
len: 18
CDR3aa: CSARDSSTTGGTYNEQFF
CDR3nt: TGCAGTGCTAGAGATTCGAGTACGACGGGGGGGACATACAATGAGCAGTTCTTC

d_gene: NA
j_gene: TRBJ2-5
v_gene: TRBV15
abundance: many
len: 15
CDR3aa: CATSAGDGSQETQYF
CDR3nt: TGTGCCACCAGCGCAGGGGACGGAAGCCAAGAGACCCAGTACTTC

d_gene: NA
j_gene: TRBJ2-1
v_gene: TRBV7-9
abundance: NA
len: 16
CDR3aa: CASSSEGDLSYNEQFF
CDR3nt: TGTGCCAGCAGCTCCGAGGGGGACCTCTCCTACAATGAGCAGTTCTTC

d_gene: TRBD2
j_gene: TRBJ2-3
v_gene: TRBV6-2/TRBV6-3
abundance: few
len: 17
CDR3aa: CASSYEWRRGELDTQYF
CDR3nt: TGTGCCAGCAGTTACGAATGGCGGCGGGGGGAGCTTGATACGCAGTATTTT

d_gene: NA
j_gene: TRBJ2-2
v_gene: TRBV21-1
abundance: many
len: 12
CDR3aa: CASSKGLRELFF
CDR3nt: TGTGCCAGCAGCAAGGGTCTCCGGGAGCTGTTTTTT

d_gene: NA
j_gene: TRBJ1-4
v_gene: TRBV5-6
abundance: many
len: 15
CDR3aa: CASSPPGAANEKLFF
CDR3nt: TGTGCCAGCAGCCCACCTGGGGCGGCTAATGAAAAACTGTTTTTT

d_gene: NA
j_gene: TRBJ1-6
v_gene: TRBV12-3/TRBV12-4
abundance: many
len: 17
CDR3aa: CASSFRWEGSYNSPLHF
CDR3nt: TGTGCCAGCAGTTTCCGGTGGGAAGGCTCCTATAATTCACCCCTCCACTTT

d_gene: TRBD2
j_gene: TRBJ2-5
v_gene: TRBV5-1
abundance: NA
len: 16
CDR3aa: CASSLDGTSMSETQYF
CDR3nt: TGCGCCAGCAGCTTGGACGGGACTAGCATGTCGGAGACCCAGTACTTC

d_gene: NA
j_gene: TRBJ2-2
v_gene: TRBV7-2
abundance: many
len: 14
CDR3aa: CASSPDSYTGELFF
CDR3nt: TGTGCCAGCAGTCCTGACAGTTACACCGGGGAGCTGTTTTTT

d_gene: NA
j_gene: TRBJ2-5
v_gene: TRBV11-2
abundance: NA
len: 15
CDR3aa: CASSLPPRVQETQYF
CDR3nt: TGTGCCAGCAGCTTACCCCCGAGGGTCCAAGAGACCCAGTACTTC